This TCR beta chain originates from a study of shared clonotypes between healthy human individuals. Study results and caveats: Only blood was sampled, and tissue TCR repertoires likely differ from blood ones. Richness estimates generally favored naive over memory subsets.

V gave up 5 bases and J gave up 7 bases; unmatched junction bases: 5. Germline V gives CDR1 SEHNR, CDR2 FQNEAQ (reference sequence). The CDR3 is 14 residues long. On this clone: Its antigen is unidentified.

Positively selected for CCR7, the CD45RO-negative cells used as naive CD8 cells excluded terminally differentiated effector memory CD45RA+ cells. Some clones are missing from TCRdb's copy, which holds only in-frame ones; the method was immunoSEQ multiplex PCR. The sample lists hundreds of thousands of clones, roughly 95% occurring once. The specimen sequenced was naive CD8+ T cells sorted from blood. V gene TRBV7-9 combines with J gene TRBJ2-2; TRBD2 matches 9 bases. This TCR was recovered from a woman in her 30s in good health. CDR3 sequence (DNA): TGTGCCAGCAGCATGGGACTAGCCGTCGGGGAGCTGTTTTTT. It encodes CASSMGLAVGELFF.